This T cell receptor beta chain appears in the sequencing data of a study of T cells in Graves' hyperthyroidism and ophthalmopathy (dated 2019 in TCRdb). Study-level background: Peripheral blood samples were taken at initial diagnosis, before any treatment was given. The paper reports TCR Vbeta CDR3 sequencing of roughly 140 peripheral blood samples: over 40 ophthalmopathy, fewer than 80 hyperthyroidism and approximately 17 progressor patients. Following sampling, methimazole starting at 30 mg daily was given to hyperthyroidism patients, and high-dose intravenous methylprednisolone was given to ophthalmopathy patients. In more than 5 Graves' hyperthyroidism patients, the study also compared T-cell repertoires from thyroid tissue with T-cell repertoires from blood. The 100 or so discovery patients were randomly split 7:3 into training and test sets. To identify TCR V-J signatures that set the groups apart, the researchers used a discovery cohort of 100 patients, made up of 40 to 45 with Graves' ophthalmopathy and about 55 with stable Graves' hyperthyroidism. Prospective prediction of ophthalmopathy was tested in an independent validation cohort of 18 to 20 hyperthyroidism patients and 17 patients who later progressed to ophthalmopathy. The paper's findings and limits, for the study overall: A model built on a 13 V-J signature distinguished ophthalmopathy from stable hyperthyroidism, reaching around 88% sensitivity and around 81% specificity in cross-validation and 80%/75% in testing. Most expanded thyroid clonotypes (frequency above 0.001) were also detected in blood, suggesting blood repertoires may reflect thyroid immune responses. No statistical method was used to set the sample size in advance, and investigators knew the group allocation. In validation, the model predicted progression to ophthalmopathy with approximately 71% sensitivity and less than 75% specificity, a median of approximately 6.7 months before onset.

Ophthalmopathy patients had moderately to severely active disease, with a Clinical Activity Score of 3 or more, a NOSPECS grade of 4 or more, and a disease duration of less than 3 months. Patients with uncontrolled infections, other autoimmune diseases, pregnancy or lactation were excluded. Diagnoses were established on the basis of clinical symptoms, serum thyroxine and TRAb, thyroid ultrasound, and orbital computed tomography. PBMCs were isolated from approximately 10 ml of fresh peripheral blood by Ficoll-Paque density gradient centrifugation. Total RNA was extracted using Trizol reagent, and RNA quality was assessed on an Agilent 2100 Bioanalyzer. A remark on this clonotype: The target of this receptor is not known. Per-base quality was not reported, and no clone a single base away is much larger than it.

V and J are truncated by 7 bases and 0 bases respectively, leaving an intervening sequence of 9 bases. Its CDR3 holds 13 amino acids, cysteine through phenylalanine. This entry keeps only the CDR3 DNA: 39 bases, framed from base 1. The TCR beta CDR3 regions were amplified from RNA transcripts. A first-round RT-PCR of the TCR CDR3 used the HTBI primer set with the Qiagen OneStep RT-PCR kit. Libraries were constructed in a second round of multiplex PCR, after which size selection and purification were performed. Sequencing of the libraries was done on an Illumina HiSeq2000 using paired-end 100 bp reads. In the original analysis: SOAPnuke was used to process the raw data, removing reads that contained adapters or uncalled bases, had a mean Phred below 15, or lacked an exact match to the constant primer or identifier. High-quality paired reads were merged using COPE v1.2.5, and each unique nucleotide sequence was defined as a clonotype. MiTCR v1.1 was used to align clonotypes to the IMGT TRBV, TRBD and TRBJ reference segments. The analysis included only V-J combinations with a frequency above 0.0001, which together covered roughly 99% of the repertoires. A TCS score was defined as the ratio of F50 (clonal expansion) to E x V (chaos), with BLOSUM62-based TCRdist applied between CDR3 peptides within each V-J. Welch's t-statistics and random forest reduced 500 to 650 V-J features to roughly 13, which were used in a naive Bayes classifier (R e1071). Thyroid-blood repertoire similarity was quantified with the Morisita-Horn index. TCRdb trimmed the raw reads at Q25, called clones with MiXCR and kept productive beta chains. Each CDR3 protein gets just one entry, which takes the most common genes and DNA from the rows behind it. Here the V and J calls rest on TCRdb's processing, not on the authors' analysis. This sample comprises 600,000 to 700,000 distinct CDR3 sequences, around 15% of them detected only once. The ten largest clones add up to 4.3% of the sample.

This TCR was sampled from a woman aged 40 to 55 with Graves' ophthalmopathy. The chain is encoded by TRBV12-3 or TRBV12-4 joined to TRBJ1-1, with the D gene call left open. The sample was blood. The nucleotides read TGTGCCAGCAAGAGAGATATGAACACTGAAGCTTTCTTT. Its protein is CASKRDMNTEAFF.